Listed below are T cell receptor beta chains from one sample, sequenced in a study of cytomegalovirus exposure and HLA in healthy donors. Clones were sequenced by immunoSEQ multiplex PCR, and TCRdb holds only the in-frame ones, with some missing. The sample includes roughly 150,000 clones, around 67% of them seen just once. Material for sequencing was PBMCs. The source of these receptors is a young woman in good health and CMV-seronegative. Both conserved end residues are part of each CDR3. The D gene is left open where the match is weak. Where a row states a size, it is once, few, many or the class of an expanded clone; other rows omit it.

length	size	V	D	J	CDR3
14	once	TRBV4-3	-	TRBJ2-7	CASSQDRGNYEQYF
16	once	TRBV18	-	TRBJ2-7	CASSPTDRGPTYEQYF
15	few	TRBV7-8	-	TRBJ2-1	CASSLPPGGSGEQFF
14	-	TRBV27	-	TRBJ1-4	CASRGAAGVEKLFF
15	-	TRBV6-1	TRBD1	TRBJ1-5	CASSAIRDRAQPQHF
14	-	TRBV5-4	-	TRBJ2-3	CASSSPRETDTQYF
17	-	TRBV15	-	TRBJ1-3	CATKEGGVTGTGNTIYF
13	-	TRBV13	-	TRBJ1-2	CASSLGQEYGYTF
12	few	TRBV18	-	TRBJ1-1	CASSGPYTEAFF
15	-	TRBV6-1	TRBD2	TRBJ2-5	CASSGFLAVQETQYF
16	few	TRBV7-2	-	TRBJ2-1	CASSRGAFRQYNEQFF
14	-	TRBV15	-	TRBJ1-2	CATSRDRRGTGYTF
13	-	TRBV7-9	-	TRBJ1-2	CASSFTGNYGYTF
15	few	TRBV6-5	TRBD1	TRBJ2-2	CASSRQGAATGELFF
14	-	TRBV5-1	TRBD1	TRBJ1-2	CASRGQDANYGYTF
18	few	TRBV27	TRBD1	TRBJ2-2	CASSLRDRGLGNTGELFF
15	-	TRBV29-1	TRBD1	TRBJ1-1	CSVETTGGLWPEAFF
14	-	TRBV6-5	-	TRBJ1-1	CASSYWQGNTEAFF
15	-	TRBV2	TRBD1	TRBJ1-5	CASSPWTGDNQPQHF
13	-	TRBV7-9	-	TRBJ1-2	CASREGARDGYTF
15	-	TRBV4-1	-	TRBJ1-2	CASSQETATAYGYTF
14	few	TRBV19	-	TRBJ2-3	CASRTRGGTDTQYF
15	few	TRBV12-2	-	TRBJ1-1	CASRLAKAVDTEAFF
12	-	TRBV10-3	-	TRBJ2-3	CAIGPRTDTQYF
14	once	TRBV7-9	-	TRBJ2-5	CASSFRGNVETQYF
18	-	TRBV19	TRBD2	TRBJ2-3	CASSMWTRSGRMGNTQYF
12	-	TRBV19	-	TRBJ1-1	CASTGLQAEAFF
13	few	TRBV6-5	TRBD1	TRBJ1-4	CASSYSTGEKLFF
15	-	TRBV11-2	TRBD1	TRBJ1-5	CASSPGTGVNQPQHF
14	-	TRBV5-5	-	TRBJ1-5	CASSLSGEGQPQHF
15	few	TRBV7-9	TRBD1	TRBJ2-5	CASRPGQGAWETQYF
13	-	TRBV7-9	-	TRBJ2-7	CASSSGTSYEQYF
14	-	TRBV7-2	-	TRBJ1-4	CASSLDRGFEKLFF
15	-	TRBV5-8	TRBD1	TRBJ1-5	CASSSRTGSNQPQHF
17	once	TRBV27	TRBD1	TRBJ1-1	CASSPTTTGWAWTEAFF
15	-	TRBV28	TRBD1	TRBJ2-1	CASLAGTGDHNEQFF
14	-	TRBV2	-	TRBJ1-5	CASKLYRDNQPQHF
15	-	TRBV27	TRBD2	TRBJ2-3	CASSLRGGFPDTQYF